The 17 T cell receptor beta chains below were found in one sample sequenced in a study of blood T cell repertoires in COVID-19. Data came from immunoSEQ multiplex PCR; TCRdb stores just in-frame clones and leaves some out. The sample shows around 200,000 clones, about four fifths of them seen only once. Sequenced input: peripheral blood. Every receptor here comes from a woman of 80 years or more with acute or convalescent COVID-19.

The chain links TRBV12-3 or TRBV12-4 to TRBJ1-2; no firm D call. CDR3 length equals 13 residues. V shed 5 bases and J shed 6 bases, with 13 bases lying between them. DNA for the CDR3: TGTGCCAGCAGTGGACTCACTGACCATGGCTACACCTTC. Its translation is CASSGLTDHGYTF.

The V gene is TRBV5-4, the J gene TRBJ1-2; 7 positions match TRBD1. Germline loops: CDR1 SGHNT, CDR2 YYREEE (reference sequence). This CDR3 comprises 15 residues. Losses at the gene ends were 3 bases for V and 7 bases for J; bases not matched to a gene: 12. CDR3 loop: CASSSPPGQLGGYTF. The CDR3, as DNA: TGTGCCAGCAGCTCGCCACCGGGACAGCTCGGTGGCTACACCTTC.

This rearrangement joins TRBV19 to TRBJ2-2; 7 nucleotides align to TRBD2. From germline, CDR1 is LNHDA and CDR2 SQIVND (reference sequence). The CDR3 covers 13 residues. The chain's CDR3 is CAAQRGTTGELFF. The DNA of the CDR3 is TGTGCTGCCCAGCGGGGCACCACCGGGGAGCTGTTTTTT.

The chain links TRBV27 to TRBJ2-7; 12 positions agree with TRBD1. V was pared by 4 bases and J by 6 bases, with 7 bases of the junction left unmatched. The germline V gene has CDR1 MNHEY and CDR2 SMNVEV (reference sequence). There are 15 residues in the CDR3. The CDR3 bases are TGTGCCAGCAGTTCCGGGACAGGGGGCTATGGCGAGCAGTACTTC. Its translation: CASSSGTGGYGEQYF.

The chain recombines TRBV4-2 with TRBJ2-5, with D possibly matching TRBD2 (6 bases). Trimming took 1 base from V and 5 from J, leaving 11 bases between them. The CDR3 runs to 14 residues. CDR1 and CDR2 (germline): LGHNA, YNFKEQ. The CDR3 DNA reads as TGTGCCAGCAGCCAAGTATCAGGAGGGGAGACCCAGTACTTC. Translated, it gives CASSQVSGGETQYF.

The V and J genes are TRBV4-1 and TRBJ2-1; the D is unclear. The CDR3 is made up of 14 amino acids. Between the trimmed V and J ends, which lost 0 bases and 4 bases, there was a span of 7 bases. Germline CDR1 is MGHRA and CDR2 is YSYEKL. In DNA form, the CDR3 reads TGCGCCAGCAGCCAAGATCGAGAGTACAATGAGCAGTTCTTC. Translating it yields CASSQDREYNEQFF.

This clone was seen a single time. The chain combines TRBV12-3 or TRBV12-4 with TRBJ2-7, with D possibly matching TRBD1 (6 bases). The CDR3 runs 13 residues. The ends were cut back, 6 bases at V and 2 bases at J, with 11 bases in the middle. The CDR3 is CASREDSTYEQYF. DNA of the CDR3: TGTGCCAGCAGGGAGGACAGTACCTACGAGCAGTACTTC.

The sample holds one count of this clone. This chain connects TRBV7-9 to TRBJ1-2, with D perhaps TRBD1 (6 bases). The CDR3 has 13 residues. Deletions cut 3 bases from V and 8 bases from J, with 13 bases between. Germline CDR1 and CDR2: SEHNR and FQNEAQ (reference sequence). In DNA, the CDR3 is TGTGCCAGCAGCTTCGGCCAGGGGTTGGGCTACACCTTC. This codes for CASSFGQGLGYTF.

The chain joins TRBV14 to TRBJ1-1, with D unclear. The CDR3 covers 15 residues. V lost 0 bases and J lost 1, with 9 bases in between. Germline lookup yields CDR1 SGHDN and CDR2 FVKESK. The CDR3 here is CASSQECRGNTEAFF. The CDR3 DNA follows: TGTGCCAGCAGCCAAGAGTGTAGAGGGAACACTGAAGCTTTCTTT.

This clone was seen only once. V is TRBV6-5 and J is TRBJ2-5; weak D call: TRBD1 (6 bases). The CDR3 has 14 residues. Germline V gene data show CDR1 as MNHEY and CDR2 as SVGAGI. V was cut by 7 bases and J by 4 bases, with 16 bases left in between. The chain's CDR3 is CASTLNRAGETQYF. CDR3 bases: TGTGCCAGCACCCTTAACAGGGCAGGAGAGACCCAGTACTTC.

The chain employs TRBV7-9 and TRBJ1-2; D ambiguous. The CDR3 has 12 amino acids. Germline CDR1 SEHNR, CDR2 FQNEAQ (reference sequence). V was pared by 2 bases and J by 3 bases, with 4 bases between. The DNA for the CDR3 is TGTGCCAGCAGCTTACAGGACTATGGCTACACCTTC. Translation gives CASSLQDYGYTF.

This sequence joins TRBV11-2 and TRBJ2-7; a possible D gene is TRBD2 (6 bases). The CDR3 covers 14 residues. Per the germline V gene, CDR1 is SGHAT and CDR2 is FQNNGV. The V and J ends lost 4 bases and 4 bases respectively, with 14 bases between them. In DNA form, the CDR3 reads TGTGCCAGCAGCTCCCTCGGGGGTGAATACGAGCAGTACTTC. As protein: CASSSLGGEYEQYF.

This rearrangement joins TRBV10-3 to TRBJ2-2; TRBD2 might be the D (6 bases). Trimming cost V 5 bases and J 3 bases, with 13 bases left between them. The CDR3 extends over 15 amino acids. In germline, CDR1 is ENHRY, CDR2 SYGVKD. In nucleotides, the CDR3 is TGTGCCATCAGTACTTTGGGGGGTGACACCGGGGAGCTGTTTTTT. Translation: CAISTLGGDTGELFF.

The V call is TRBV19, the J call TRBJ1-3; D is possibly TRBD1 (6 bases). The CDR3 runs to 20 residues. Between the trimmed V and J ends, which lost 3 bases and 0 bases, there was a span of 24 bases. CDR1 is LNHDA, CDR2 SQIVND, per germline (reference sequence). CDR3 sequence (DNA): TGTGCCAGTAGTATCCACGGACAGACCCATTTCTCATCCTCTGGAAACACCATATATTTT. This sequence encodes CASSIHGQTHFSSSGNTIYF.

V and J are TRBV6-6 and TRBJ1-6; D unresolved. Germline CDR1 and CDR2: MNHNY and SVGAGI (reference sequence). The CDR3 extends over 15 amino acids. V dropped 7 bases and J dropped 5 bases, with 15 bases sitting between them. The CDR3 is CASTSQTPNNSPLHF. CDR3 DNA: TGTGCCAGCACCTCTCAGACACCCAATAATTCACCCCTCCACTTT.

V is TRBV5-1 and J is TRBJ1-4; TRBD1 is a possible D gene (5 bases). From germline, CDR1 is SGHRS and CDR2 YFSETQ. V dropped 0 bases and J dropped 0 bases, with 15 bases sitting between them. This CDR3 spans 18 amino acids. The CDR3 coding sequence is TGCGCCAGCAGCTTGGTGGGGCCACGGCCCGCAACTAATGAAAAACTGTTTTTT. This codes for CASSLVGPRPATNEKLFF. The variable domain in full, with the rest retrieved from reference TRBV5-1 and TRBJ1-4, is KAGVTQTPRYLIKTRGQQVTLSCSPISGHRSVSWYQQTPGQGLQFLFEYFSETQRNKGNFPGRFSGRQFSNSRSEMNVSTLELGDSALYLCASSLVGPRPATNEKLFFGSGTQLSVL.

On this clone itself: At one boundary the junction diverges from the germline segment, which might be a read error. This rearrangement joins TRBV28 to TRBJ2-1, with 9 bases identical to TRBD2. Germline CDR1 MDHEN, CDR2 SYDVKM. This CDR3 is 19 amino acids long. The CDR3 spells CASCLGGLGAGGPPGEQFF. The CDR3 coding sequence is TGTGCCAGCTGTTTAGGGGGCCTTGGGGCGGGAGGGCCCCCCGGTGAGCAGTTCTTC.